The 12 T cell receptor beta chains in this list originate from one sample, sequenced in a study of blood T cell repertoires in COVID-19. The repertoire was sequenced with immunoSEQ multiplex PCR; TCRdb's copy has only in-frame clones and lacks some. The data hold approximately 24,000 clones, with 75% to 90% observed a single time. Sequencing was performed on peripheral blood. The receptors originated from an older woman with active COVID-19.

The J gene is TRBJ2-5, the V gene TRBV11-2; 8 nucleotides match TRBD2. CDR1 and CDR2 from the germline V gene are SGHAT and FQNNGV. The J segment lost 0 bases and the V segment lost 6 bases, leaving 9 bases of the junction unmatched. The CDR3 contains 16 residues. CDR3 DNA: TGTGCCAGCAGAGGTCGGGGGGGCCGCCACCAAGAGACCCAGTACTTC. This codes for CASRGRGGRHQETQYF.

The gene calls are TRBV7-8 and TRBJ2-7, with D perhaps matching TRBD2 (6 bases). Trimming left V 3 bases short and J 5 bases short, with 17 bases between. From germline, CDR1 is SGHVS and CDR2 FQNEAQ. The CDR3 runs 15 residues. CDR3 protein: CASSFRVQRVNEQYF. The CDR3 DNA sequence: TGTGCCAGCAGCTTCCGGGTCCAGCGGGTAAACGAGCAGTACTTC. Full variable domain (remainder filled in from reference TRBV7-8 and TRBJ2-7): GAGVSQSPRYKVAKRGQDVALRCDPISGHVSLFWYQQALGQGPEFLTYFQNEAQLDKSGLPSDRFFAERPEGSVSTLKIQRTQQEDSAVYLCASSFRVQRVNEQYFGPGTRLTVT.

The chain uses TRBV9 and TRBJ2-3, with 8 bases identical to TRBD1. The germline V gene has CDR1 SGDLS and CDR2 YYNGEE. The length of the CDR3 is 16 residues. The junction had 5 bases not matched to a gene; V was cut back by 1 base and J by 1 base. The CDR3, as DNA: TGTGCCAGCAGCGTACGCGAGGACAGGGGCACAGATACGCAGTATTTT. Translation gives CASSVREDRGTDTQYF.

J is TRBJ2-3 and V is TRBV5-4; 8 positions match TRBD2. Trimming removed 0 bases from V and 4 bases from J; junction bases left unmatched: 4. This CDR3 spans 15 amino acids. CDR1 and CDR2 (germline): SGHNT, YYREEE (reference sequence). CDR3 region: CASSLDGLASDTQYF. Here the CDR3 DNA reads TGTGCCAGCAGCTTGGACGGACTAGCTTCAGATACGCAGTATTTT.

The chain uses TRBV18 and TRBJ2-5, with D possibly being TRBD1 (6 bases). CDR1 KGHSH and CDR2 LQKENI come from the germline V gene. This CDR3 region has 13 residues. V gave up 5 bases and J gave up 5 bases, with 12 bases separating them. The CDR3 DNA reads as TGTGCCAGCTCATTGCGACAGGAGGAGACCCAGTACTTC. This translates into CASSLRQEETQYF.

The gene calls are TRBV7-3 and TRBJ2-3; possible D gene TRBD1, 6 bases. CDR1 and CDR2 from the germline V gene are SGHTA and FQGTGA. Trimming took 4 bases from V and 3 from J, leaving 14 bases between them. The CDR3 contains 15 residues. The CDR3 loop is CASSSYRVGTDTQYF. CDR3 DNA sequence: TGTGCCAGCAGCTCCTACAGGGTGGGGACAGATACGCAGTATTTT.

The sample holds one count of this clone. The genes are TRBV7-9 and TRBJ2-1, with 8 bases aligning to TRBD2. CDR1 and CDR2 from the germline V gene are SEHNR and FQNEAQ (reference sequence). V was clipped by 5 bases and J by 6 bases; unmatched bases: 12. The CDR3 is 16 residues long. The DNA of the CDR3 is TGTGCCAGCAGCCCGCAGGCCGGGGGGGCCGCCAATGAGCAGTTCTTC. This translates into CASSPQAGGAANEQFF.

V gene TRBV9 combines with J gene TRBJ1-6; 9 positions agree with TRBD1. The CDR3 runs to 14 residues. Per germline, CDR1 SGDLS and CDR2 YYNGEE. Trimming cost V 2 bases and J 9 bases; bases outside gene matches: 3. In DNA, the CDR3 is TGTGCCAGCAGCGTGGGGACAGGGACTTCACCCCTCCACTTT. This sequence encodes CASSVGTGTSPLHF.

The chain links TRBV7-9 to TRBJ2-5; 12 nucleotides line up with TRBD2. Germline V gene data show CDR1 as SEHNR and CDR2 as FQNEAQ (reference sequence). Trimming took 5 bases from V and 1 from J; bases not matched to a gene: 5. CDR3 length: 16 residues. This CDR3 reads CASSNSGLAGQETQYF. The DNA for the CDR3 is TGTGCCAGCAGCAACTCGGGACTAGCGGGCCAAGAGACCCAGTACTTC.

The gene calls are TRBV4-3 and TRBJ2-3; tentatively, D is TRBD2 (7 bases). The germline V gene has CDR1 LGHNA and CDR2 YSLEER. CDR3 size: 15 residues. Trimming shortened V by 4 bases and J by 1 base, and 12 bases separated the two germline ends. The CDR3 spells CASSREGGGTDTQYF. For the CDR3, the DNA is TGCGCCAGCAGCCGCGAGGGGGGGGGCACAGATACGCAGTATTTT.

The rearrangement uses TRBV30 and TRBJ1-2; TRBD1 aligns across 8 bases. From germline, CDR1 is GTSNPN and CDR2 SVGIG (reference sequence). V trimming: 5 bases; J trimming: 8 bases; junction bases outside the gene matches: 4. The CDR3 is 11 amino acids. Here the CDR3 DNA reads TGTGCCTGGGCAGGGGGCGGGGGCTACACCTTC. As protein: CAWAGGGGYTF.

The V call is TRBV7-3, the J call TRBJ1-2, with 9 bases fitting TRBD1. CDR1 SGHTA and CDR2 FQGTGA come from the germline V gene. CDR3 size: 13 residues. The trim removed 5 bases at V and 5 bases at J, leaving 3 bases unmatched. The CDR3 nucleotides read TGTGCCAGCAGCGGGACAGGGCAGTATGGCTACACCTTC. Protein: CASSGTGQYGYTF.